This record looks at one TCR beta chain sequence and its context. The sample comes from a study of blood T cell repertoires in COVID-19. Trimming at V came to 3 bases and at J to 1 base, leaving 7 bases not matched to a gene. The V gene's germline CDR1 is KGHDR and CDR2 SFDVKD. This CDR3 has 17 residues. Data came from immunoSEQ multiplex PCR; TCRdb stores just in-frame clones and leaves some out. This sample has 150,000 to 200,000 clones, with 92% found just once. Sequenced: peripheral blood. The rearrangement links TRBV24-1 to TRBJ2-3; 9 bases agree with TRBD1. This clonotype was sampled from a man younger than 40 with COVID-19, enrolled during active disease. The CDR3 loop reads CATSDALGTGRTDTQYF. The CDR3 DNA sequence: TGTGCCACCAGTGATGCTTTAGGGACAGGGCGCACAGATACGCAGTATTTT.